The 24 T cell receptor beta chains below all came from one sample that was sequenced in a study of vaccination effects on CD4 cells after COVID-19. Before sequencing took place, the ViraFEST assay used viral peptide pools to expand antigen-specific CD4+ T cells. Having been cultured for ten to eleven days, the cells underwent CD4+ T cell isolation. None of the vaccinated had previously contracted SARS-CoV-2, and their nucleocapsid antibodies tested negative. Data came from immunoSEQ multiplex PCR; TCRdb stores just in-frame clones and leaves some out. The sample yields some 68,000 clones, about four fifths seen once. For these receptors, no antigen is known. Specimen: CD4+ T cells from PBMCs cultured with SARS-CoV-2 spike peptides, collected before COVID-19 vaccination. These receptors were collected from a human donor who received a COVID-19 vaccine.

This chain joins TRBV19 and TRBJ1-2; D possibly corresponds to TRBD1 (6 bases). CDR3 length equals 13 residues. Germline values: CDR1 LNHDA, CDR2 SQIVND (reference sequence). V was cut by 6 bases and J by 4 bases, with 12 bases left in between. CDR3 DNA: TGTGCCAGTAGGGTGACAGGCTCCTATGGCTACACCTTC. It specifies CASRVTGSYGYTF.

The CDR3 region has the DNA TGTGCCAGCAGCCAAGTAGGGCCCGGGAGGGAGACCCAGTACTTC. It is translated as CASSQVGPGRETQYF. The V call is TRBV14, the J call TRBJ2-5, with 7 bases matching TRBD2. V was clipped by 1 base and J by 5 bases; unmatched bases: 7. CDR3 size: 15 residues. Germline CDR1 and CDR2: SGHDN and FVKESK. Based on the CDR3 plus reference TRBV14 and TRBJ2-5, the full variable domain is EAGVTQFPSHSVIEKGQTVTLRCDPISGHDNLYWYRRVMGKEIKFLLHFVKESKQDESGMPNNRFLAERTGGTYSTLKVQPAELEDSGVYFCASSQVGPGRETQYFGPGTRLLVL.

The chain carries TRBV7-3 and TRBJ2-6; D possibly corresponds to TRBD2 (5 bases). The V end was cut by 5 bases, the J end by 0 bases, with 8 bases between. CDR1 is SGHTA, CDR2 FQGTGA, per germline. This CDR3 comprises 15 residues. CDR3 loop: CASSAAGSGANVLTF. The CDR3 bases are TGTGCCAGCAGCGCGGCGGGCTCTGGGGCCAACGTCCTGACTTTC.

The V call is TRBV14, the J call TRBJ1-2; 7 bases match TRBD1. This CDR3 is 15 amino acids long. Germline V gene data show CDR1 as SGHDN and CDR2 as FVKESK. V was clipped by 4 bases and J by 3 bases; unmatched bases: 8. The CDR3 loop reads CASSPAGGYDYGYTF. DNA for the CDR3: TGTGCCAGCAGCCCGGCAGGGGGGTATGACTATGGCTACACCTTC.

The chain couples TRBV7-8 to TRBJ2-5; TRBD1 matches 10 bases. Trimming took 5 bases from V and 7 from J; bases not matched to a gene: 10. The CDR3 extends over 15 amino acids. In germline, CDR1 is SGHVS, CDR2 FQNEAQ. The CDR3, as DNA: TGTGCCAGCAGCATCGGGGGGACAGGGGTGGGGACCCAGTACTTC. Its protein product is CASSIGGTGVGTQYF.

The chain recombines TRBV28 with TRBJ1-5; D not certain. The germline V and J ends were trimmed by 2 bases and 0 bases, with 11 bases remaining between them. The V gene's germline CDR1 is MDHEN and CDR2 SYDVKM. This CDR3 is built from 16 residues. CDR3 residues: CASSLAGHYSNQPQHF. The DNA for the CDR3 is TGTGCCAGCAGTTTAGCGGGCCACTATAGCAATCAGCCCCAGCATTTT.

V and J are TRBV5-1 and TRBJ2-3; 9 bases agree with TRBD2. The V and J ends lost 4 bases and 4 bases, in that order; junction bases with no gene match: 10. The V gene's germline CDR1 is SGHRS and CDR2 YFSETQ. The CDR3 totals 16 residues. The CDR3 reads CASSTRTSAIPDTQYF. Here the CDR3 DNA reads TGCGCCAGCAGCACGCGGACTAGCGCAATTCCAGATACGCAGTATTTT.

The rearrangement joins TRBV2 to TRBJ1-2; 8 bases align to TRBD1. This CDR3 contains 14 residues. V shed 6 bases, J shed 6 bases, and the junction held 9 bases outside the gene matches. Germline values: CDR1 SNHLY, CDR2 FYNNEI. CDR3 loop: CASRTGDIPDGYTF. CDR3 DNA sequence: TGTGCCAGCAGGACAGGGGATATTCCGGATGGCTACACCTTC.

This chain uses TRBV19 with TRBJ1-4; possibly TRBD1 for D (6 bases). There are 14 residues in the CDR3. Trimming cost V 4 bases and J 6 bases, with 12 bases left between them. Germline CDR1 is LNHDA and CDR2 is SQIVND (reference sequence). DNA for the CDR3: TGTGCCAGTAGTAGACAGGCCGTAGATGAAAAACTGTTTTTT. This translates into CASSRQAVDEKLFF.

This clone was detected only once. This chain joins TRBV3-1 (or the pseudogene TRBV3-2) and TRBJ1-2; 10 bases match TRBD1. V lost 5 bases, J lost 6 bases, and 6 bases stayed unmatched. The CDR3 has 14 amino acids. Per germline, CDR1 LGHDT and CDR2 YNNKEL (reference sequence). The CDR3 bases are TGTGCCAGCAGCTCCCGGGACAGGGGTAATGGCTACACCTTC. Translated: CASSSRDRGNGYTF.

The chain uses TRBV5-1 and TRBJ1-1, with a weak D call TRBD1 (5 bases). Trimming left V 0 bases short and J 5 bases short, with 11 bases between. Germline values: CDR1 SGHRS, CDR2 YFSETQ. The CDR3 loop spans 14 amino acids. The CDR3 DNA reads as TGCGCCAGCAGCTTGGGGCGGGGGGGGACTGAAGCTTTCTTT. Translation: CASSLGRGGTEAFF. Together with reference TRBV5-1 and TRBJ1-1, the CDR3 gives the full variable domain: KAGVTQTPRYLIKTRGQQVTLSCSPISGHRSVSWYQQTPGQGLQFLFEYFSETQRNKGNFPGRFSGRQFSNSRSEMNVSTLELGDSALYLCASSLGRGGTEAFFGQGTRLTVV.

The chain combines TRBV5-1 with TRBJ2-1; unclear D gene. The germline V gene encodes CDR1 SGHRS and CDR2 YFSETQ. Trimming took off 4 bases at V and 2 bases at J, with 7 bases between the two ends. CDR3 length: 13 amino acids. The CDR3 nucleotides are TGCGCCAGCAGCGCGGAGACCTACAATGAGCAGTTCTTC. Protein: CASSAETYNEQFF.

This clone has a single count. A junction end diverges from the germline sequence, so it may reflect a read error. This chain uses TRBV6-6 with TRBJ1-2; D is possibly TRBD1 (5 bases). Germline CDR1 MNHNY, CDR2 SVGAGI (reference sequence). CDR3 length equals 12 residues. The CDR3 bases are TGTGCCAGCAGTTACTCCTCGGAGGGGACCGCTTTC. Its translation is CASSYSSEGTAF.

V gene TRBV28 combines with J gene TRBJ1-4; TRBD1 might be the D (6 bases). Trimming removed 5 bases from V and 3 bases from J, with 13 bases in between. CDR1 is MDHEN and CDR2 is SYDVKM in the germline V gene. The CDR3 extends over 15 amino acids. The CDR3 loop is CASSPPGQANEKLFF. The CDR3 DNA is TGTGCCAGCAGTCCCCCGGGACAAGCTAATGAAAAACTGTTTTTT.

The gene calls are TRBV6-1 and TRBJ1-2; maybe TRBD1 (6 bases). This CDR3 is 12 amino acids long. Trimming removed 8 bases at V and 4 bases at J, with 11 bases between. The germline V gene encodes CDR1 MNHNS and CDR2 SASEGT. In nucleotides, the CDR3 is TGTGCCAGCTATACAGGGTCCTATGGCTACACCTTC. This encodes CASYTGSYGYTF.

J is TRBJ1-6 and V is TRBV7-9; TRBD1 matches 9 bases. Trimming at V came to 5 bases and at J to 10 bases, leaving 9 bases not matched to a gene. Germline lookup yields CDR1 SEHNR and CDR2 FQNEAQ (reference sequence). CDR3 length: 15 residues. Written as DNA, the CDR3 is TGTGCCAGCAGCCCCCTCGGGACAGGGTACTCACCCCTCCACTTT. This codes for CASSPLGTGYSPLHF.

V usage is TRBV14 and J usage is TRBJ2-2; D remains ambiguous. V was pared by 1 base and J by 9 bases, with 15 bases between. Germline CDR1 is SGHDN and CDR2 is FVKESK. CDR3 length equals 15 residues. This chain's CDR3 is CASSQARGSGRELFF. The CDR3 DNA follows: TGTGCCAGCAGCCAAGCGCGAGGTTCTGGCAGGGAGCTGTTTTTT.

There are a few counts of this clone. The chain has TRBV24-1 and TRBJ2-2; 7 nucleotides match TRBD1. The V and J ends lost 12 bases and 0 bases, in that order; junction bases with no gene match: 6. CDR3 length: 14 amino acids. From germline, CDR1 is KGHDR and CDR2 SFDVKD. The CDR3 DNA is TGTGCCTCTAGGGACAGCTCGAACACCGGGGAGCTGTTTTTT. Amino acid sequence: CASRDSSNTGELFF.

This clone came up a few times. This chain connects TRBV6-5 to TRBJ1-1, with D possibly being TRBD1 (5 bases). The germline V and J ends were trimmed by 6 bases and 1 base, with 12 bases remaining between them. This CDR3 is built from 14 residues. Germline loops: CDR1 MNHEY, CDR2 SVGAGI. This chain's CDR3 is CASRRDGGNTEAFF. Written as DNA, the CDR3 is TGTGCCAGCAGGAGGGACGGAGGGAACACTGAAGCTTTCTTT.

The chain has TRBV11-2 and TRBJ1-2, with TRBD1 matching 9 bases. This CDR3 has 15 residues. The germline V gene has CDR1 SGHAT and CDR2 FQNNGV. J was trimmed by 7 bases and V by 4 bases; bases with no gene match: 10. CDR3 residues: CASSSSQGAHGGYTF. DNA of the CDR3: TGTGCCAGCAGCTCGTCACAGGGGGCGCATGGTGGCTACACCTTC.

The genes are TRBV19 and TRBJ2-3, with TRBD2 matching 8 bases. CDR1 is LNHDA and CDR2 is SQIVND in the germline V gene (reference sequence). This CDR3 is built from 14 residues. CDR3 DNA sequence: TGTGCTTCGAAACGGGGGGGTAGCACAGATACGCAGTATTTT. It specifies CASKRGGSTDTQYF.

This chain links TRBV2 with TRBJ2-3; D might be TRBD1 (5 bases). There are 14 residues in the CDR3. Germline V lookup: CDR1 SNHLY, CDR2 FYNNEI. The V and J ends lost 2 bases and 7 bases respectively, with 13 bases between them. The CDR3 reads CASSENSGSNTQYF. The CDR3 nucleotides read TGTGCCAGCAGTGAAAACTCAGGGTCAAATACGCAGTATTTT.

The rearrangement joins TRBV19 to TRBJ1-2; TRBD1 might be the D (5 bases). Germline CDR1 reads LNHDA; CDR2 reads SQIVND (reference sequence). The CDR3 runs to 13 residues. V dropped 5 bases and J dropped 6 bases, with 13 bases sitting between them. CDR3 residues: CASSPRDRNGYTF. The CDR3 DNA reads as TGTGCCAGTAGTCCCAGGGACCGGAATGGCTACACCTTC.

J is TRBJ1-1 and V is TRBV6-5; possible D gene TRBD1, 5 bases. Trimming took 6 bases from V and 1 from J, leaving 15 bases between them. The CDR3 is made up of 15 amino acids. Per the germline V gene, CDR1 is MNHEY and CDR2 is SVGAGI. CDR3 in DNA: TGTGCCAGCAGGGGGGATGGTATGTGGAACACTGAAGCTTTCTTT. Translation gives CASRGDGMWNTEAFF.